The 13 T cell receptor beta chains listed next were all sequenced from one sample in a study of blood T cell repertoires in COVID-19. Clones were sequenced by immunoSEQ multiplex PCR, and TCRdb holds only the in-frame ones, with some missing. The profile covers 320,000 or so clones, with about 90% appearing a single time and more than 1% taken by the ten largest. Sequencing input: PBMCs or T cells enriched from blood (not recorded which). The receptors were sampled from a woman in her 30s who had recovered from COVID-19.

In DNA, the CDR3 is TGTGCCAGCAGTTACTCTGCCCGGTCGTACCAAGAGACCCAGTACTTC. Its translation is CASSYSARSYQETQYF. The V and J genes are TRBV6-5 and TRBJ2-5; D gene unclear. The germline gives CDR1 MNHEY, CDR2 SVGAGI. The length of the CDR3 is 16 residues. The ends were cut back, 0 bases at V and 0 bases at J, with 11 bases in the middle.

The sample holds one count of this clone. Here the CDR3 reads CASSLGDTANSPLHF. Here the CDR3 DNA reads TGTGCCAGCAGCTTGGGGGACACTGCTAATTCACCCCTCCACTTT. The chain carries TRBV11-3 and TRBJ1-6; weak D call: TRBD1 (6 bases). V was clipped by 3 bases and J by 6 bases, with 12 bases between them. Looked up from germline, CDR1 is SGHNT and CDR2 is YENEEA. The CDR3 consists of 15 residues.

The table lists this clone with a count of one. The rearrangement uses TRBV29-1 and TRBJ1-6; TRBD1 might be the D (6 bases). Germline V gives CDR1 SQVTM, CDR2 ANQGSEA. This CDR3 spans 13 amino acids. V was clipped by 5 bases and J by 7 bases, with 12 bases between them. CDR3 protein: CSVLRGDNSPLHF. In nucleotides, the CDR3 is TGCAGCGTTCTCAGGGGAGACAATTCACCCCTCCACTTT.

This clone was seen more than once but under ten times. The J gene is TRBJ1-5, the V gene TRBV19, with TRBD1 identical over 11 bases. The germline V gene has CDR1 LNHDA and CDR2 SQIVND (reference sequence). V gave up 6 bases and J gave up 4 bases; unmatched junction bases: 11. The CDR3 is 17 residues long. CDR3 sequence reads: CASSLQIGTGGNQPQHF. DNA of the CDR3: TGTGCCAGTAGCCTCCAAATAGGGACAGGGGGAAATCAGCCCCAGCATTTT.

V and J are TRBV30 and TRBJ1-1; D unresolved. Trimming left V 0 bases short and J 1 base short, with 6 bases between. CDR3 length equals 13 residues. Germline CDR1 and CDR2: GTSNPN and SVGIG (reference sequence). The CDR3 spells CAWSVDKNTEAFF. DNA for the CDR3: TGTGCCTGGAGTGTAGACAAGAACACTGAAGCTTTCTTT.

This chain uses TRBV28 with TRBJ1-3; 7 bases fit TRBD1. The V and J ends lost 3 bases and 4 bases, in that order; junction bases with no gene match: 3. This CDR3 is built from 14 residues. Germline-derived CDR1 and CDR2 are MDHEN and SYDVKM. CDR3 in amino acids: CASSFTRGGNTIYF. The CDR3 nucleotides are TGTGCCAGCAGTTTTACCAGGGGGGGAAACACCATATATTTT. The full variable domain, completed using reference TRBV28 and TRBJ1-3, is DVKVTQSSRYLVKRTGEKVFLECVQDMDHENMFWYRQDPGLGLRLIYFSYDVKMKEKGDIPEGYSVSREKKERFSLILESASTNQTSMYLCASSFTRGGNTIYFGEGSWLTVV.

This clone occurred once. CDR3 nucleotide sequence: TGTGCCAGCAGTCGGGGGAACTATGGCTACACCTTC. It translates to CASSRGNYGYTF. The rearrangement joins TRBV12-3 or TRBV12-4 to TRBJ1-2, with D maybe TRBD1 (5 bases). CDR3 length: 12 amino acids. V lost 5 bases and J lost 2, with 6 bases in between.

The V and J genes are TRBV9 and TRBJ2-5, with D possibly TRBD2 on 5 matching bases. The germline V gene encodes CDR1 SGDLS and CDR2 YYNGEE. The CDR3 is made up of 16 amino acids. With 0 bases removed from V and 5 bases from J, the gap between germline ends came to 17 bases. The CDR3: CASSVATGLGVETQYF. The DNA for the CDR3 is TGTGCCAGCAGCGTAGCAACGGGGTTGGGTGTGGAGACCCAGTACTTC. Using reference TRBV9 and TRBJ2-5 for the parts outside the CDR3, the full variable domain is DSGVTQTPKHLITATGQRVTLRCSPRSGDLSVYWYQQSLDQGLQFLIQYYNGEERAKGNILERFSAQQFPDLHSELNLSSLELGDSALYFCASSVATGLGVETQYFGPGTRLLVL.

V and J are TRBV19 and TRBJ2-2, with 7 nucleotides matching TRBD2. The CDR3 is made up of 14 amino acids. Germline assignment: CDR1 LNHDA and CDR2 SQIVND (reference sequence). V gave up 5 bases and J gave up 5 bases; unmatched junction bases: 5. DNA for the CDR3: TGTGCCAGTAGTCCGGGGGGAAGGACCGGGGAGCTGTTTTTT. It yields the protein CASSPGGRTGELFF.

The chain employs TRBV2 and TRBJ2-7, with 9 bases identical to TRBD2. This CDR3 has 16 amino acids. The V and J ends lost 6 bases and 5 bases, in that order; junction bases with no gene match: 14. Germline lookup yields CDR1 SNHLY and CDR2 FYNNEI. CDR3: CASRGLGGGGTDEQYF. Here the CDR3 DNA reads TGTGCCAGCAGGGGCCTTGGCGGGGGGGGGACCGACGAGCAGTACTTC.

V usage is TRBV7-9 and J usage is TRBJ2-5; the D is unclear. This CDR3 is built from 11 residues. Germline V lookup: CDR1 SEHNR, CDR2 FQNEAQ (reference sequence). V lost 5 bases to trimming and J lost 3 bases, with 4 bases between them. The CDR3 DNA reads TGTGCCAGCAGCCGCGAAGAGACCCAGTACTTC. Translated, it gives CASSREETQYF.

The chain uses TRBV30 and TRBJ2-1, with 11 nucleotides matching TRBD1. The J segment lost 9 bases and the V segment lost 3 bases, leaving 7 bases of the junction unmatched. CDR1 and CDR2 (germline): GTSNPN, SVGIG (reference sequence). The length of the CDR3 is 14 residues. CDR3 protein: CAWSRDRGFLEQFF. In nucleotides, the CDR3 is TGTGCCTGGAGCCGGGACAGGGGGTTTCTTGAGCAGTTCTTC. The variable domain in full, completed from reference TRBV30 and TRBJ2-1, reads SQTIHQWPATLVQPVGSPLSLECTVEGTSNPNLYWYRQAAGRGLQLLFYSVGIGQISSEVPQNLSASRPQDRQFILSSKKLLLSDSGFYLCAWSRDRGFLEQFFGPGTRLTVL.

This clone was seen only once. The rearrangement links TRBV4-1 to TRBJ1-6; no clear D. The germline gives CDR1 MGHRA, CDR2 YSYEKL. The V end was cut by 1 base, the J end by 5 bases, with 6 bases between. This CDR3 is built from 14 residues. The CDR3 loop reads CASSQGPNNSPLHF. The CDR3 nucleotides read TGCGCCAGCAGCCAAGGGCCGAATAATTCACCCCTCCACTTT.